The TCR beta chain under discussion was sequenced for a study of blood T cell repertoires in COVID-19. Study-wide background: Collection of acute and convalescent COVID-19 samples took place in the United States, Italy and Spain.

Residents of 24 US areas, aged about 18 to 95 years, made up the participants. Two consecutive negative NP/OP PCR tests, clearance, or resolved symptoms defined Cohort 3 recovery. Trimming took 4 bases from V and 6 from J; bases not matched to a gene: 7. CDR1 is MGHRA, CDR2 YSYEKL, per germline. This CDR3 is 17 amino acids long. Per the original methods: Amplification from reference gene primers served as the basis for estimated nucleated cell counts. Measured with immunoSEQ multiplex PCR; TCRdb has only the in-frame clones, and not every one. V, J and clone size were drawn from that table, and D and trimming were deduced from the DNA. The sample yields 230,000 or so clones, 84% seen once.

This sequence originates from a middle-aged man who had recovered from COVID-19. The chain links TRBV4-1 to TRBJ2-2; 14 positions agree with TRBD2. Material: PBMCs or T cells enriched from blood (not recorded which). The CDR3 DNA follows: TGCGCCAGCAGCCGAACCGGGACTAGCGGGAGAGCCGGGGAGCTGTTTTTT. As protein: CASSRTGTSGRAGELFF.